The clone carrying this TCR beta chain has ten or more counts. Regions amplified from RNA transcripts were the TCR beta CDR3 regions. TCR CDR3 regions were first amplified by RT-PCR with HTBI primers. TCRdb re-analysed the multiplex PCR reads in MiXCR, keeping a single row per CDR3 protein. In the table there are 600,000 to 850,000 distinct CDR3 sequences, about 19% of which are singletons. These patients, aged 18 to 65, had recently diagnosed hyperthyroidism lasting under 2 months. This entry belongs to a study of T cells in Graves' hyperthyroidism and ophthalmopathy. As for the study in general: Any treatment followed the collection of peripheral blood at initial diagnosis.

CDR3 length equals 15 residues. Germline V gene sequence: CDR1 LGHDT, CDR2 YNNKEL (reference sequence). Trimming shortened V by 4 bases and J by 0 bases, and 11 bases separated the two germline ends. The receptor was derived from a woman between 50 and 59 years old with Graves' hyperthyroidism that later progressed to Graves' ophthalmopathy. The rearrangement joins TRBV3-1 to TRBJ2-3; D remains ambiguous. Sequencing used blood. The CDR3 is CASSLRRLSTDTQYF. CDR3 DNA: TGTGCCAGCAGCCTTCGGCGTCTAAGCACAGATACGCAGTATTTT.